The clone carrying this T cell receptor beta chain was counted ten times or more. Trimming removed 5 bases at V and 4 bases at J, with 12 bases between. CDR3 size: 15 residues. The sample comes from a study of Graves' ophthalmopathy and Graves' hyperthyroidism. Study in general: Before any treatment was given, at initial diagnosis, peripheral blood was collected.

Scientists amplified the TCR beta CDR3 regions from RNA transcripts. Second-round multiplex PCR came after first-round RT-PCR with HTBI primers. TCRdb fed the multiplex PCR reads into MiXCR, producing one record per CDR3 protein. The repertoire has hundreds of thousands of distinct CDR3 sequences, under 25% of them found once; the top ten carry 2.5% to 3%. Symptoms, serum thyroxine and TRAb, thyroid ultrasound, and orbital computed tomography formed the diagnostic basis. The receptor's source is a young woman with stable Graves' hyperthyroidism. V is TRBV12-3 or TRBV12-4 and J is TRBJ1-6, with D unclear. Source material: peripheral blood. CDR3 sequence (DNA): TGTGCCAGCAGTCCCAGGAGGGCATATAATTCACCCCTCCACTTT. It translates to CASSPRRAYNSPLHF.